This entry is about one T cell receptor beta chain. The antigen is unknown. This CDR3 fails to terminate in the conserved phenylalanine or tryptophan, so it likely reflects a read error. The data belong to a study of cytomegalovirus exposure and HLA in healthy donors. Study background: Approximately 80 million unique TCRs, all from HLA-typed donors, were included in an early release of the data. Most genotyped donors, over 70% of about 360, had Caucasian-associated genetic ancestry. Study findings and constraints: Evidence from a later analysis indicated that most CMV-associated TCR beta chains looked HLA-restricted. Highly shared sequence variants in one cluster were likely a sequencing artifact.

Germline lookup yields CDR1 SGHRS and CDR2 YFSETQ. CDR3 length: 17 residues. V lost 4 bases and J lost 10; bases outside the gene matches: 17. PCR employed 60 Vbeta and 13 Jbeta primers. Clones were sequenced by immunoSEQ multiplex PCR, and TCRdb holds only the in-frame ones, with some missing. Of about 100,000 clones in the sample, 76% were seen once. The sequence came from a young woman in good health and CMV-seropositive. Sequencing used PBMCs. V usage is TRBV5-1 and J usage is TRBJ1-6; 7 nucleotides align to TRBD1. This CDR3 is CASSPEIQEGARSPLHV. The CDR3 DNA reads TGCGCCAGCAGCCCGGAAATCCAGGAGGGGGCGAGGTCACCCCTCCACGTT.